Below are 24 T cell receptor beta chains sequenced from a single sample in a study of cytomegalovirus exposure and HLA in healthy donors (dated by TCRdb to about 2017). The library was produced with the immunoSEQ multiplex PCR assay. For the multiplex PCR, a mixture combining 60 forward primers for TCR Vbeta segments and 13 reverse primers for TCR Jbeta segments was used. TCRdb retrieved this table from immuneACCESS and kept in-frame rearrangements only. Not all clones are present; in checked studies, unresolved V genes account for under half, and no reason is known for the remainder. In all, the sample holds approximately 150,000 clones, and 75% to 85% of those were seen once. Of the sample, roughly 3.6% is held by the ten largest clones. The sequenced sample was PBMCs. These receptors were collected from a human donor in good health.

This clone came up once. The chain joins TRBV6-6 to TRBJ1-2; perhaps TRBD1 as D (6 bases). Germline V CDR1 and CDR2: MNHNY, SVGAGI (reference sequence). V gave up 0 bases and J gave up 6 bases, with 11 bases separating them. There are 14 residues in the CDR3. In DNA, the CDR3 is TGTGCCAGCAGTTACTCATGGGGGCCGGATGGCTACACCTTC. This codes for CASSYSWGPDGYTF.

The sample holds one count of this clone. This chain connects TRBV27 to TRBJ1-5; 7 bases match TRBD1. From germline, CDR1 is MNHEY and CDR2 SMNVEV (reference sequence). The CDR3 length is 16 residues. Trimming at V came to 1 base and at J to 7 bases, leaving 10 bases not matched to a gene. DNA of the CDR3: TGTGCCAGCAGTTTATGGTACAGGGGAGACGGGCAGCCCCAGCATTTT. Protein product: CASSLWYRGDGQPQHF.

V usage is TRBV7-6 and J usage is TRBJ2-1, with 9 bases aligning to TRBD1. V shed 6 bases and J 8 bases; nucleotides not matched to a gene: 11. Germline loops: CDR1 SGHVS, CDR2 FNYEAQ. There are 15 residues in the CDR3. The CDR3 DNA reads TGTGCCAGCAGTTCTCCCGGGACAGGGATCCATGAGCAGTTCTTC. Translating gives CASSSPGTGIHEQFF. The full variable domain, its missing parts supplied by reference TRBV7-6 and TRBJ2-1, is GAGVSQSPRYKVTKRGQDVALRCDPISGHVSLYWYRQALGQGPEFLTYFNYEAQQDKSGLPNDRFSAERPEGSISTLTIQRTEQRDSAMYRCASSSPGTGIHEQFFGPGTRLTVL.

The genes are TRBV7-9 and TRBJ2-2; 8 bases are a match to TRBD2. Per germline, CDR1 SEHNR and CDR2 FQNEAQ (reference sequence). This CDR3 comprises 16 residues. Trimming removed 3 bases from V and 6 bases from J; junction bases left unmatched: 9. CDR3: CASSFQGSGVSGELFF. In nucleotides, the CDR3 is TGTGCCAGCAGCTTTCAAGGTAGCGGGGTTTCCGGGGAGCTGTTTTTT.

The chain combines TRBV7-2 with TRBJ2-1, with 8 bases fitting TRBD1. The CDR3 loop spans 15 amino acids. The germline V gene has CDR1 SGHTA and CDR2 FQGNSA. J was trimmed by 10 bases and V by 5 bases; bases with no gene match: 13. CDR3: CASSLQGAIPQEQFF. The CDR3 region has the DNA TGTGCCAGCAGCCTCCAGGGGGCCATCCCCCAAGAGCAGTTCTTC.

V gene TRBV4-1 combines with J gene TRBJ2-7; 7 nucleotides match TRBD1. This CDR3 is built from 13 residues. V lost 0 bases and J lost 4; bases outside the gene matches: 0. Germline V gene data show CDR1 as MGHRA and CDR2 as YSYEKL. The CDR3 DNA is TGCGCCAGCAGCCAAGACAGGGGGTACGAGCAGTACTTC. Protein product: CASSQDRGYEQYF.

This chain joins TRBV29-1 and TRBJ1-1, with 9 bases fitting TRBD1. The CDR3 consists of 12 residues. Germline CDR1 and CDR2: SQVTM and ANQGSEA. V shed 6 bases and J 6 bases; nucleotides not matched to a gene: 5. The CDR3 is CSVRTGGSEAFF. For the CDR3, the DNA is TGCAGCGTGCGTACAGGGGGCTCTGAAGCTTTCTTT.

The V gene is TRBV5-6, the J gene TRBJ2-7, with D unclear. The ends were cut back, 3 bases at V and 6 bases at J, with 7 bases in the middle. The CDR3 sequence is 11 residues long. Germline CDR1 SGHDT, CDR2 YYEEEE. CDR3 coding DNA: TGTGCCAGCAGCTCCTATAGCGAGCAGTACTTC. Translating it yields CASSSYSEQYF.

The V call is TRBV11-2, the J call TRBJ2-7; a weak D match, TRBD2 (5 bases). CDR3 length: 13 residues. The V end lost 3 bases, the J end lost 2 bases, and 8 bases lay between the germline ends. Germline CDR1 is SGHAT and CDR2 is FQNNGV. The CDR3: CASSLGAAYEQYF. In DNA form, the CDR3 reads TGTGCCAGCAGCTTGGGAGCCGCCTACGAGCAGTACTTC.

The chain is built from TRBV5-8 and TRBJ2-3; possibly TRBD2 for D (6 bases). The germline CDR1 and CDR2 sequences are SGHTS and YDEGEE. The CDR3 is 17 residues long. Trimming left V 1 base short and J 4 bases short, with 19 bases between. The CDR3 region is CASSLYVGSVPADTQYF. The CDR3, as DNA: TGTGCCAGCAGCTTGTATGTCGGGAGTGTCCCCGCAGATACGCAGTATTTT. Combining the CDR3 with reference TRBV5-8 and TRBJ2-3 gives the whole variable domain EAGVTQSPTHLIKTRGQQATLRCSPISGHTSVYWYQQALGLGLQFLLWYDEGEERNRGNFPPRFSGRQFPNYSSELNVNALELEDSALYLCASSLYVGSVPADTQYFGPGTRLTVL.

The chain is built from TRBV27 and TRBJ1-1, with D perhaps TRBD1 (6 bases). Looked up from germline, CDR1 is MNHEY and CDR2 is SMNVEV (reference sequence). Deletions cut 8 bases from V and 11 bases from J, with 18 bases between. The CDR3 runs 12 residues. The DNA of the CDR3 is TGTGCCAGCCGCGAGCCCGGGGACAAGGCTTTCTTT. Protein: CASREPGDKAFF.

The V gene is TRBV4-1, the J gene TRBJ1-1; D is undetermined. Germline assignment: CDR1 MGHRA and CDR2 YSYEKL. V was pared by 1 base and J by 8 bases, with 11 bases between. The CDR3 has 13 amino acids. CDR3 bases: TGCGCCAGCAGCCAAGTGCGGCAGCCGGAAGCTTTCTTT. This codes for CASSQVRQPEAFF.

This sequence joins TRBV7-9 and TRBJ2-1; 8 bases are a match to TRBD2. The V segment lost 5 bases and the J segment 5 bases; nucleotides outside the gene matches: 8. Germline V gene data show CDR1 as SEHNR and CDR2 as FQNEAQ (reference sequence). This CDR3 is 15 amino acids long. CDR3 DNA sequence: TGTGCCAGCAGCGTCGGGAGGGGGGGAAACAATGAGCAGTTCTTC. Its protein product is CASSVGRGGNNEQFF.

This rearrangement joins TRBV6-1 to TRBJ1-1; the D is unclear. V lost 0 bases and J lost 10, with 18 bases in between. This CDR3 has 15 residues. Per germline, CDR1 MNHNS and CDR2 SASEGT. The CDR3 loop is CASSEAGREKLRAFF. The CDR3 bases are TGTGCCAGCAGTGAAGCCGGTCGCGAGAAACTGAGAGCTTTCTTT.

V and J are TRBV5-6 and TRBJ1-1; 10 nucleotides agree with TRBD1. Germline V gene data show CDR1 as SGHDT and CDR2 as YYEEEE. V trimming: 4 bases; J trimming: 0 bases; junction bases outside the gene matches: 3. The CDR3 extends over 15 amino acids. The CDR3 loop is CASSGDRGMNTEAFF. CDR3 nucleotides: TGTGCCAGCAGCGGGGACAGGGGAATGAACACTGAAGCTTTCTTT.

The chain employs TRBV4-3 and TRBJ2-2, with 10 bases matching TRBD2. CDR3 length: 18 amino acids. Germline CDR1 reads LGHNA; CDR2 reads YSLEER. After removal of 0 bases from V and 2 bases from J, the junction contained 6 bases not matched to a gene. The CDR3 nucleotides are TGCGCCAGCAGCCAAGACAGGACTAGCGGCTCTAACACCGGGGAGCTGTTTTTT. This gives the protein CASSQDRTSGSNTGELFF.

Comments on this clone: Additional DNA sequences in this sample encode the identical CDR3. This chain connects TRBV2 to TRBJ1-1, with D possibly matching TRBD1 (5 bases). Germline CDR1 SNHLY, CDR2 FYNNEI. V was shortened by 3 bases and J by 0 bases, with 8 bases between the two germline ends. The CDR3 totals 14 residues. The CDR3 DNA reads TGTGCCAGCAGTGAGGGGGGGATGAACACTGAAGCTTTCTTT. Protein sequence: CASSEGGMNTEAFF.

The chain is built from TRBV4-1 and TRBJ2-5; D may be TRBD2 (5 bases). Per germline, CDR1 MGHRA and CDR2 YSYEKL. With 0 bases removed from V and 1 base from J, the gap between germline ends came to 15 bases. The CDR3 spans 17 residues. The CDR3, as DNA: TGCGCCAGCAGCCAAGATCCTTGGAGGTCCCTCCAAGAGACCCAGTACTTC. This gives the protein CASSQDPWRSLQETQYF.

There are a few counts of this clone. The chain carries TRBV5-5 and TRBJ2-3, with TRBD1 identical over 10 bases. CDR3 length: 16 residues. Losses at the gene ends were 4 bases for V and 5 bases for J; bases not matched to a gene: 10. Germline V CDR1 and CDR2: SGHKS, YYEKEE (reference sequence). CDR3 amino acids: CASSPRDRGYGDTQYF. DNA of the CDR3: TGTGCCAGCAGCCCCCGGGACAGGGGTTATGGAGATACGCAGTATTTT. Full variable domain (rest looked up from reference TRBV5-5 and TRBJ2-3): DAGVTQSPTHLIKTRGQQVTLRCSPISGHKSVSWYQQVLGQGPQFIFQYYEKEERGRGNFPDRFSARQFPNYSSELNVNALLLGDSALYLCASSPRDRGYGDTQYFGPGTRLTVL.

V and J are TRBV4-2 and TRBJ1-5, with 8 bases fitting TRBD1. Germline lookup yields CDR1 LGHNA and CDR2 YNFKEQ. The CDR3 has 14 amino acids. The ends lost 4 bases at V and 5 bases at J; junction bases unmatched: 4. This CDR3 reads CASSLRGLHQPQHF. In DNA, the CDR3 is TGTGCCAGCAGCCTCAGGGGGCTCCATCAGCCCCAGCATTTT.

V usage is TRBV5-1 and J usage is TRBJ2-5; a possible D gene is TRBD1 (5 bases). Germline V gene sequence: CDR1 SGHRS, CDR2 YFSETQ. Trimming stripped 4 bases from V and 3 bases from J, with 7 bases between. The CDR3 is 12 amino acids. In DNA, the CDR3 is TGCGCCAGCAGCCTAGGGGAAGAGACCCAGTACTTC. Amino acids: CASSLGEETQYF.

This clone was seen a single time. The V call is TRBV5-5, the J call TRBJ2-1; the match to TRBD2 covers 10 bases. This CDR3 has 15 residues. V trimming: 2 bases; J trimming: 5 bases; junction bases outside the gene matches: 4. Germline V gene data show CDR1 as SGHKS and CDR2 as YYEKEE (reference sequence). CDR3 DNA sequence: TGTGCCAGCAGCTTAGCGGGGGGGCGGAACAATGAGCAGTTCTTC. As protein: CASSLAGGRNNEQFF. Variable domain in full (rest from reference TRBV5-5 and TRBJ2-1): DAGVTQSPTHLIKTRGQQVTLRCSPISGHKSVSWYQQVLGQGPQFIFQYYEKEERGRGNFPDRFSARQFPNYSSELNVNALLLGDSALYLCASSLAGGRNNEQFFGPGTRLTVL.

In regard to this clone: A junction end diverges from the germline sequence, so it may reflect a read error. DNA for the CDR3: TGTGCCAGCAGCCCCTCGGCAGGGCTCAAGGCTAACTATGGCTACCCCTTC. Residues: CASSPSAGLKANYGYPF. The gene calls are TRBV7-8 and TRBJ1-2; possible D gene TRBD1, 5 bases. This CDR3 has 17 amino acids. CDR1 is SGHVS and CDR2 is FQNEAQ in the germline V gene. Variable domain in full (rest from reference TRBV7-8 and TRBJ1-2): GAGVSQSPRYKVAKRGQDVALRCDPISGHVSLFWYQQALGQGPEFLTYFQNEAQLDKSGLPSDRFFAERPEGSVSTLKIQRTQQEDSAVYLCASSPSAGLKANYGYPFGSGTRLTVV.

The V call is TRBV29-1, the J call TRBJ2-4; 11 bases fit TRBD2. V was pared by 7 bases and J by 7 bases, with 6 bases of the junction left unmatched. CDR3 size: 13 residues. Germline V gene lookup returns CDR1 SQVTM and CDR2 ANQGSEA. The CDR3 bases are TGCAGCGGCGTAGCGGGGGGGCCCAACATTCAGTACTTC. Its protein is CSGVAGGPNIQYF.